The 32 T cell receptor beta chains below all came from one sample that was sequenced in a study of multiple sclerosis patients with progressive multifocal leukoencephalopathy. The table came from immunoSEQ multiplex PCR; TCRdb's copy has only in-frame clones and leaves some out. The table lists about 32,000 clones, almost 95% of them singletons. The time point here: before natalizumab initiation. Specimen: PBMCs. All receptors derive from a man aged 25-45 years with multiple sclerosis.

The rearrangement links TRBV21-1 to TRBJ2-3. TRBV21-1 is designated a pseudogene. CDR3 length equals 18 residues. The CDR3 loop is CASSKRSVKWVGADTQYF. The CDR3 DNA is TGTGCCAGCAGCAAGCGCTCAGTCAAGTGGGTGGGGGCAGATACGCAGTATTTT.

The V gene is TRBV7-9, the J gene TRBJ2-5; D gene uncertain. Trimming took off 5 bases at V and 4 bases at J, with 20 bases between the two ends. CDR3 size: 16 residues. Germline values: CDR1 SEHNR, CDR2 FQNEAQ (reference sequence). CDR3 region: CASSHPGDGHRETQYF. CDR3 nucleotides: TGTGCCAGCAGCCACCCGGGCGACGGCCACCGAGAGACCCAGTACTTC.

This clone was seen just once. The J gene is TRBJ2-3, the V gene TRBV9; D is possibly TRBD2 (5 bases). V was cut by 0 bases and J by 8 bases, with 19 bases left in between. The V gene's germline CDR1 is SGDLS and CDR2 YYNGEE. The CDR3 sequence is 16 residues long. CDR3 DNA: TGTGCCAGCAGCGTAGGTCCGCTAGCCTCGCTCGGTACGCAGTATTTT. Amino acids: CASSVGPLASLGTQYF.

The chain employs TRBV27 and TRBJ2-3; D remains ambiguous. V was clipped by 2 bases and J by 4 bases, with 7 bases between them. The germline gives CDR1 MNHEY, CDR2 SMNVEV (reference sequence). This CDR3 contains 13 residues. The CDR3 DNA is TGTGCCAGCAGTTTACAACAACCAGATACGCAGTATTTT. Translation: CASSLQQPDTQYF.

The CDR3 sequence is CASSPRVGASSYNEQFF. The CDR3 DNA is TGTGCCAGCAGTCCTCGGGTAGGGGCAAGCTCCTACAATGAGCAGTTCTTC. The chain uses TRBV7-8 and TRBJ2-1; D possibly corresponds to TRBD1 (5 bases). Germline CDR1 and CDR2: SGHVS and FQNEAQ. The V and J ends lost 6 bases and 0 bases respectively, with 18 bases between them. This CDR3 is built from 17 residues.

The rearrangement links TRBV6-5 to TRBJ1-1; the D gene is possibly TRBD1 (6 bases). V lost 7 bases to trimming and J lost 4 bases, with 13 bases between them. Germline values: CDR1 MNHEY, CDR2 SVGAGI. The CDR3 spans 13 residues. The CDR3 is CASTRRGTTEAFF. The CDR3 DNA is TGTGCCAGCACTCGGAGGGGGACCACTGAAGCTTTCTTT.

The chain carries TRBV11-2 and TRBJ2-1, with 8 bases identical to TRBD2. Germline trimming cut 1 base from V and 6 bases from J; bases unmatched to any gene: 5. The CDR3 is 15 amino acids. Germline V gene sequence: CDR1 SGHAT, CDR2 FQNNGV. This CDR3 is CASSLALAEPNEQFF. The CDR3 DNA follows: TGTGCCAGCAGCTTAGCACTAGCGGAACCCAATGAGCAGTTCTTC.

The rearrangement joins TRBV11-3 to TRBJ2-1; no definite D call. V dropped 0 bases and J dropped 6 bases, with 6 bases sitting between them. The CDR3 consists of 13 residues. Germline V lookup: CDR1 SGHNT, CDR2 YENEEA. CDR3 region: CASSLESSNEQFF. The CDR3 DNA sequence: TGTGCCAGCAGCTTAGAAAGCAGCAATGAGCAGTTCTTC.

This sequence joins TRBV5-4 and TRBJ1-1, with a weak D call TRBD1 (5 bases). This CDR3 is built from 13 residues. CDR1 SGHNT and CDR2 YYREEE come from the germline V gene (reference sequence). V was shortened by 5 bases and J by 1 base, with 9 bases between the two germline ends. The CDR3 coding sequence is TGTGCCAGCAGGGCGACAGAGAACACTGAAGCTTTCTTT. It encodes CASRATENTEAFF.

The rearrangement uses TRBV10-3 and TRBJ1-1, with a weak D call TRBD1 (5 bases). Germline V gene sequence: CDR1 ENHRY, CDR2 SYGVKD. V shed 11 bases and J shed 5 bases, with 18 bases lying between them. There are 13 residues in the CDR3. Here the CDR3 DNA reads TGTGCCGCCTTGGGGGGAGGAGGGACTGAAGCTTTCTTT. It encodes CAALGGGGTEAFF.

The chain employs TRBV10-3 and TRBJ2-5; D is possibly TRBD1 or TRBD2 (7 bases each). Germline CDR1 and CDR2: ENHRY and SYGVKD. Trimming removed 6 bases at V and 4 bases at J, with 21 bases between. The CDR3 contains 16 residues. The CDR3: CAISPGGVAAGETQYF. CDR3 coding DNA: TGTGCCATCAGCCCAGGGGGGGTAGCTGCGGGAGAGACCCAGTACTTC.

V gene TRBV7-2 combines with J gene TRBJ1-2, with no clear D. The CDR3 extends over 16 amino acids. V was shortened by 1 base and J by 4 bases, with 16 bases between the two germline ends. Germline V gene data show CDR1 as SGHTA and CDR2 as FQGNSA. As DNA, the CDR3 is TGTGCCAGCAGCTTAGGACTCCTCGGGTGGGTCTATGGCTACACCTTC. It yields the protein CASSLGLLGWVYGYTF.

This clone has a single count. The chain is built from TRBV10-3 and TRBJ2-7; D may be TRBD1 or TRBD2 (6 bases each). V was pared by 7 bases and J by 2 bases, with 15 bases between. This CDR3 has 14 amino acids. Germline lookup yields CDR1 ENHRY and CDR2 SYGVKD. CDR3 in amino acids: CAIKGQGTPYEQYF. The CDR3, as DNA: TGTGCCATCAAAGGCCAGGGGACTCCCTACGAGCAGTACTTC.

This rearrangement joins TRBV6-5 to TRBJ1-2; D is possibly TRBD1 (6 bases). The CDR3 covers 15 residues. CDR1 is MNHEY and CDR2 is SVGAGI in the germline V gene. Between the trimmed V and J ends, which lost 2 bases and 2 bases, there was a span of 12 bases. CDR3 region: CASSYRQAQNYGYTF. DNA of the CDR3: TGTGCCAGCAGTTACCGACAGGCTCAAAACTATGGCTACACCTTC.

A few counts support this clone. The chain links TRBV19 to TRBJ1-1, with a possible D match to TRBD1 (6 bases). This CDR3 comprises 13 residues. Germline V gene data show CDR1 as LNHDA and CDR2 as SQIVND (reference sequence). The germline V and J ends were trimmed by 10 bases and 6 bases, with 18 bases remaining between them. The DNA for the CDR3 is TGTGCCACCTCTCAGGGGTGGAGGGCTGAAGCTTTCTTT. Protein: CATSQGWRAEAFF.

This chain joins TRBV18 and TRBJ1-1; no reliable D call. Trimming stripped 3 bases from V and 12 bases from J, with 11 bases between. CDR1 is KGHSH and CDR2 is LQKENI in the germline V gene. The CDR3 is 11 amino acids. CDR3 sequence reads: CASSPGPESFF. DNA for the CDR3: TGTGCCAGCTCACCCGGACCGGAGTCTTTCTTT.

This rearrangement joins TRBV4-1 to TRBJ2-7; possibly TRBD1 for D (6 bases). Germline values: CDR1 MGHRA, CDR2 YSYEKL. The CDR3 runs 15 residues. The V end lost 0 bases, the J end lost 4 bases, and 13 bases lay between the germline ends. Here the CDR3 DNA reads TGCGCCAGCAGCCAAGATCTAGACAGGTGGTACGAGCAGTACTTC. Encoded protein: CASSQDLDRWYEQYF.

This clone has just a few counts. The rearrangement uses TRBV6-6 and TRBJ2-3; D not resolved. This CDR3 contains 16 residues. Trimming shortened V by 8 bases and J by 3 bases, and 21 bases separated the two germline ends. Germline values: CDR1 MNHNY, CDR2 SVGAGI (reference sequence). DNA of the CDR3: TGTGCCAGCGCCACCGGATTAGCTCCCGGAACAGATACGCAGTATTTT. Its translation: CASATGLAPGTDTQYF.

The CDR3 coding sequence is TGTGCCAGCAGTGAAGAGAGGGAAACTGAAGCTTTCTTT. Protein sequence: CASSEERETEAFF. The chain links TRBV2 to TRBJ1-1, with D unresolved. The V gene's germline CDR1 is SNHLY and CDR2 FYNNEI. V was pared by 1 base and J by 5 bases, with 8 bases between. The CDR3 consists of 13 residues.

The chain recombines TRBV7-9 with TRBJ2-3; maybe TRBD2 (5 bases). The CDR3 consists of 15 residues. Germline lookup yields CDR1 SEHNR and CDR2 FQNEAQ (reference sequence). V was shortened by 4 bases and J by 2 bases, with 13 bases between the two germline ends. Here the CDR3 reads CASSSEGTYTDTQYF. Written as DNA, the CDR3 is TGTGCCAGCAGCTCCGAGGGAACTTACACAGATACGCAGTATTTT.

The J gene is TRBJ2-5, the V gene TRBV7-2; D could derive from TRBD1 or TRBD2 (6 bases each). CDR3 length: 17 amino acids. From germline, CDR1 is SGHTA and CDR2 FQGNSA. Trimming shortened V by 5 bases and J by 5 bases, and 24 bases separated the two germline ends. CDR3 loop: CASSPWDSSTRGETQYF. The DNA of the CDR3 is TGTGCCAGCAGCCCCTGGGACTCCTCAACAAGGGGGGAGACCCAGTACTTC.

The CDR3 is CASSELTGSTGQPQHF. The CDR3 DNA sequence: TGTGCCAGCTCAGAGTTGACAGGGAGTACGGGTCAGCCCCAGCATTTT. This rearrangement joins TRBV18 to TRBJ1-5; 7 bases are shared with TRBD1. The germline CDR1 and CDR2 sequences are KGHSH and LQKENI. Unmatched junction bases numbered 13, after V lost 5 bases and J lost 6 bases. The CDR3 loop spans 16 amino acids.

This clone was seen a handful of times. CDR3 region: CASSPQQQGTEQYF. As DNA, the CDR3 is TGTGCCAGCTCACCCCAACAGCAGGGGACCGAGCAGTACTTC. The chain joins TRBV18 to TRBJ2-7, with D possibly TRBD1 on 6 matching bases. The V gene lost 3 bases and the J gene lost 6 bases, with 15 bases spanning the gap. Germline assignment: CDR1 KGHSH and CDR2 LQKENI. The CDR3 sequence is 14 residues long.

DNA for the CDR3: TGTGCCAGCAGCGCACCGGGGAAGCGGGGGGGAGATACGCAGTATTTT. Protein: CASSAPGKRGGDTQYF. This chain uses TRBV9 with TRBJ2-3, with 10 bases aligning to TRBD2. CDR1 is SGDLS, CDR2 YYNGEE, per germline. After removal of 3 bases from V and 5 bases from J, the junction contained 9 bases not matched to a gene. This CDR3 contains 16 residues.

This chain uses TRBV6-5 with TRBJ1-4; a weak D match, TRBD1 (5 bases). This CDR3 is built from 13 residues. Germline V gene sequence: CDR1 MNHEY, CDR2 SVGAGI. V was cut by 6 bases and J by 6 bases, with 11 bases left in between. The CDR3 nucleotides read TGTGCCAGCAGGGAAGGAGGGGATGAAAAACTGTTTTTT. Encoded protein: CASREGGDEKLFF.

J is TRBJ1-2 and V is TRBV7-9; D gene uncertain. The CDR3 extends over 13 amino acids. CDR1 is SEHNR, CDR2 FQNEAQ, per germline (reference sequence). Trimming left V 7 bases short and J 5 bases short, with 14 bases between. Written as DNA, the CDR3 is TGTGCCAGCAACCCTAAAAGAGAGTATGGCTACACCTTC. Amino acid sequence: CASNPKREYGYTF.

This chain links TRBV2 with TRBJ2-7, with D perhaps being TRBD1 or TRBD2 (7 bases each). The CDR3 totals 15 residues. Germline loops: CDR1 SNHLY, CDR2 FYNNEI. Trimming took 6 bases from V and 4 from J, leaving 19 bases between them. The CDR3 is CASSQGGVVSYEQYF. The CDR3 DNA sequence: TGTGCCAGCAGCCAGGGGGGGGTGGTTTCATACGAGCAGTACTTC.

The chain carries TRBV18 and TRBJ2-3; D gene uncertain. This CDR3 has 16 residues. V lost 5 bases and J lost 6, with 21 bases in between. CDR1 is KGHSH, CDR2 LQKENI, per germline. For the CDR3, the DNA is TGTGCCAGCTCAGAATCTCAGGCCTCCATGACGGATACGCAGTATTTT. Residues: CASSESQASMTDTQYF. Supplemented by reference TRBV18 and TRBJ2-3, the full variable domain reads NAGVMQNPRHLVRRRGQEARLRCSPMKGHSHVYWYRQLPEEGLKFMVYLQKENIIDESGMPKERFSAEFPKEGPSILRIQQVVRGDSAAYFCASSESQASMTDTQYFGPGTRLTVL.

About this clone: The junction and the germline gene differ at one end; a read error may be behind it. This chain joins TRBV10-3 and TRBJ1-2; no clear D gene. This CDR3 has 12 residues. Germline V gene data show CDR1 as ENHRY and CDR2 as SYGVKD. For the CDR3, the DNA is TGTGCCAGCAGTGACTCCTCCTATGGCTACACCTTC. Amino acid sequence: CASSDSSYGYTF.

The rearrangement uses TRBV4-1 and TRBJ2-5, with D tentatively TRBD1 (6 bases). Trimming cost V 2 bases and J 9 bases, with 10 bases left between them. The CDR3 length is 12 residues. From germline, CDR1 is MGHRA and CDR2 YSYEKL. The CDR3 region is CASSQSRQAQYF. The CDR3, as DNA: TGCGCCAGCAGCCAAAGCAGACAGGCCCAGTACTTC.

V usage is TRBV7-9 and J usage is TRBJ1-1, with D perhaps matching TRBD1 (6 bases). The germline CDR1 and CDR2 sequences are SEHNR and FQNEAQ (reference sequence). CDR3 length equals 13 residues. V lost 1 base to trimming and J lost 4 bases, with 7 bases between them. This CDR3 reads CASSLGGGTEAFF. The CDR3 DNA follows: TGTGCCAGCAGCTTAGGAGGGGGCACTGAAGCTTTCTTT.

The V gene is TRBV28, the J gene TRBJ2-3, with 10 bases that match TRBD2. This CDR3 region has 15 residues. With V trimmed by 3 bases and J by 5 bases, 5 bases remained unmatched. Germline V gene data show CDR1 as MDHEN and CDR2 as SYDVKM. The CDR3 nucleotides read TGTGCCAGCAGTTTGCTAGCGGGAGATGTAGATACGCAGTATTTT. Its translation is CASSLLAGDVDTQYF.